This T cell receptor (beta chain) was recorded in a study of T cells in Graves' hyperthyroidism and ophthalmopathy. This CDR3 spans 13 amino acids. J lost 10 bases, V lost 3 bases, and 3 bases had no gene match. Germline loops: CDR1 LNHNV, CDR2 YYDKDF (reference sequence). Disease lasting under 3 months, a NOSPECS grade of at least 4, and a Clinical Activity Score of at least 3 were features of the ophthalmopathy patients. TCR beta CDR3 sequences were amplified from RNA transcripts. A first-round RT-PCR of the TCR CDR3 used the HTBI primer set. TCRdb called the multiplex PCR reads again in MiXCR, with one record for every CDR3 protein. Among 450,000 to 650,000 distinct CDR3 sequences listed, 12% to 15% were seen once.

Sequencing used blood. The chain carries TRBV15 and TRBJ2-1; TRBD2 agrees at 10 bases. This receptor was identified in a woman in her late teens or twenties with Graves' ophthalmopathy. Here the CDR3 reads CATSRLAGEEQFF. The CDR3 DNA is TGTGCCACCAGCAGGCTAGCGGGAGAAGAGCAGTTCTTC.